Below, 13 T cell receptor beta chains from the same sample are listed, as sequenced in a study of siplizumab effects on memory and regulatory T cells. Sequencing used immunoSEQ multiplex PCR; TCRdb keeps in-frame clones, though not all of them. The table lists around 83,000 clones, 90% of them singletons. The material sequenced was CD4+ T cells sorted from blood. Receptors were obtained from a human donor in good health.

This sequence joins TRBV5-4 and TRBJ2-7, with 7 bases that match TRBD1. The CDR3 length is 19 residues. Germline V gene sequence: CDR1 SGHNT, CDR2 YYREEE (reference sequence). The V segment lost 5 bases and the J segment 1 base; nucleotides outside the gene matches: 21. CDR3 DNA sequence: TGTGCCAGCAGTACGGGTAAGGGCGGGCGGACAGGCAGATCCTACGAGCAGTACTTC. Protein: CASSTGKGGRTGRSYEQYF.

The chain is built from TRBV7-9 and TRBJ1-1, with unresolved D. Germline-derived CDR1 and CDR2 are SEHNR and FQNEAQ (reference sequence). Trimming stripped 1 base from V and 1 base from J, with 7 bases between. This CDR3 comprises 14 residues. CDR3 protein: CASSLGFRNTEAFF. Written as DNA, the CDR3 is TGTGCCAGCAGCTTAGGTTTTCGGAACACTGAAGCTTTCTTT.

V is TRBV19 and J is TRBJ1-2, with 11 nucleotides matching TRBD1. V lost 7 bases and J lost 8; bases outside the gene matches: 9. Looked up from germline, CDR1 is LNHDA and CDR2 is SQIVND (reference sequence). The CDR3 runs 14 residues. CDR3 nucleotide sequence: TGTGCCAGTACCCTAGGACAGGGGGCGGGAGGCTACACCTTC. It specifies CASTLGQGAGGYTF.

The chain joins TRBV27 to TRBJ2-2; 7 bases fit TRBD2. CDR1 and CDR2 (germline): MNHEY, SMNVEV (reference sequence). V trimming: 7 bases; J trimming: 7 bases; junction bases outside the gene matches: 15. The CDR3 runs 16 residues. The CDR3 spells CASKEQPGGRVGELFF. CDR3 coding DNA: TGTGCCAGCAAAGAGCAGCCAGGTGGGAGGGTCGGGGAGCTGTTTTTT.

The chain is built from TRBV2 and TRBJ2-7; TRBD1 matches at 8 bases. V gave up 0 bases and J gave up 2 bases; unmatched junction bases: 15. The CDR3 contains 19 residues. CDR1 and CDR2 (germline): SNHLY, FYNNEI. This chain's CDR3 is CASSEAWRTGWALPYEQYF. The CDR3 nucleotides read TGTGCCAGCAGTGAAGCGTGGCGGACAGGGTGGGCCCTACCCTACGAGCAGTACTTC.

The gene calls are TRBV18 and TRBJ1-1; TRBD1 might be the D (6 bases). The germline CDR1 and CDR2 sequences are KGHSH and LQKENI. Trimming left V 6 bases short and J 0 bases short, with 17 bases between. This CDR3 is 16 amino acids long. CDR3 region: CASSQHTGQLNTEAFF. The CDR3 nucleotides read TGTGCCAGCTCCCAACATACCGGACAGCTGAACACTGAAGCTTTCTTT.

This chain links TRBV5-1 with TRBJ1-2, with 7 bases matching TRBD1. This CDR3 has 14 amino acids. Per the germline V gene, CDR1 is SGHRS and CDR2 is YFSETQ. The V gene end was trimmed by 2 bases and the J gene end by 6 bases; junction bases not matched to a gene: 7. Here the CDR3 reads CASSLDRAVDGYTF. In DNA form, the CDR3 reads TGCGCCAGCAGCTTAGACAGGGCTGTGGATGGCTACACCTTC.

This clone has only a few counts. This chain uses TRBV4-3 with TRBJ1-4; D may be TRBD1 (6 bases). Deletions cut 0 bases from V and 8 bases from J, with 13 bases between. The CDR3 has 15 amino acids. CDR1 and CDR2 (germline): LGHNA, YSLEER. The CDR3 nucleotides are TGCGCCAGCAGCCAAGATCGGGGGGGCGCAGAAAAACTGTTTTTT. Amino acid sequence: CASSQDRGGAEKLFF.

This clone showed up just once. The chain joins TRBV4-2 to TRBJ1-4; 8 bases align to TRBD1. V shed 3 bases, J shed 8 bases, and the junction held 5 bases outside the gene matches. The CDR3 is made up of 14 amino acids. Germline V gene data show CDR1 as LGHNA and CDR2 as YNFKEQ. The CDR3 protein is CASSQSGGREKLFF. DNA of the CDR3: TGTGCCAGCAGCCAGTCAGGGGGCCGGGAAAAACTGTTTTTT.

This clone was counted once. The CDR3 DNA reads TGTGCCTGGAGTCGGGCAGGGGGTACTATTAACTATGGCTACACCTTC. This sequence encodes CAWSRAGGTINYGYTF. The genes are TRBV30 and TRBJ1-2; 7 bases align to TRBD1. The germline CDR1 and CDR2 sequences are GTSNPN and SVGIG (reference sequence). CDR3 size: 16 residues. V dropped 2 bases and J dropped 1; count of bases not matched to a gene: 10.

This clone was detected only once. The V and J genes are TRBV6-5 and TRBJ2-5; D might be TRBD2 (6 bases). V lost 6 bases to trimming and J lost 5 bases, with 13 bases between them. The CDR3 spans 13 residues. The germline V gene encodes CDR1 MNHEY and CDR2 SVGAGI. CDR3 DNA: TGTGCCAGCAGGACTAGGGTCGCGGAGACCCAGTACTTC. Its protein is CASRTRVAETQYF.

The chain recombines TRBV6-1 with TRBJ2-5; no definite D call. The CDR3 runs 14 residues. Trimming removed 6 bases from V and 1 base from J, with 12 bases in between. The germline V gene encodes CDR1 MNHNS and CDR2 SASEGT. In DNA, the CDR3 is TGTGCCAGCAGCAAGGTACAGACCCAAGAGACCCAGTACTTC. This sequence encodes CASSKVQTQETQYF.

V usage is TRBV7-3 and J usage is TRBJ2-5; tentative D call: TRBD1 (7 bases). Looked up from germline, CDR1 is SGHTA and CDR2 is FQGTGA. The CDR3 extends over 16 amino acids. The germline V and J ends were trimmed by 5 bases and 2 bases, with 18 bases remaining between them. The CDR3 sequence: CASSAHRQGGQETQYF. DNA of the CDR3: TGTGCCAGCAGCGCCCACAGACAGGGAGGTCAAGAGACCCAGTACTTC.